The present TCR beta chain was sequenced within a study of blood T cell repertoires in COVID-19. Study-level background: Samples of COVID-19 (acute and convalescent) were obtained from the United States, Italy and Spain. In each case, the material was cDNA or gDNA derived from T cells, B-cell-depleted T cells, or PBMCs.

Enrollment of patients from Seattle took place during active infection, with longitudinal follow-up. Per germline, CDR1 SGHRS and CDR2 YFSETQ. This CDR3 spans 15 amino acids. The trim removed 0 bases at V and 8 bases at J, leaving 5 bases unmatched. In the original analysis: Amplification from reference gene primers served as the basis for estimated nucleated cell counts. TCRdb keeps only in-frame clones here, not all; method: immunoSEQ multiplex PCR. V and J calls and clone size are as listed in that table; D and trimming were resolved from the DNA. This sample has approximately 190,000 clones, with 82% found just once.

The specimen sequenced was peripheral blood. This clonotype was sampled from a woman aged 55-70 years with COVID-19, enrolled during active disease. The chain recombines TRBV5-1 with TRBJ1-6, with TRBD1 identical over 7 bases. In nucleotides, the CDR3 is TGCGCCAGCAGCTTGGATTACAGGGGTGATTCACCCCTCCACTTT. Amino acid sequence: CASSLDYRGDSPLHF.